These 8 T cell receptor beta chains originate from one sample sequenced in a study of T-cell reconstitution after alpha-beta-depleted transplantation in children. The TCRbeta library was prepared with unique molecular identifiers. TCRdb re-analysed the PCR reads in MiXCR, keeping a single row per CDR3 protein. The repertoire consists of under 50,000 distinct CDR3 sequences, with about 9% occurring once and the leading ten covering 25% to 30%. The specimen comprised PBMCs, mostly from graft donor cells, sampled 60 days after TCRalphabeta/CD19-depleted stem cell transplant. These receptor sequences come from a male patient under 10 years old who had a stem cell transplant for chronic granulomatous disease, so the T cells may come from the graft donor.

The chain employs TRBV28 and TRBJ2-7; 13 nucleotides match TRBD2. V dropped 5 bases and J dropped 0; count of bases not matched to a gene: 16. There are 20 residues in the CDR3. Germline assignment: CDR1 MDHEN and CDR2 SYDVKM. CDR3 sequence reads: CASSPSRGTSGRASSYEQYF. The CDR3 coding sequence is TGTGCCAGCAGTCCGTCCCGGGGAACTAGCGGGAGGGCGAGCTCCTACGAGCAGTACTTC.

This clonotype was seen ten or more times. The rearrangement uses TRBV20-1 and TRBJ2-3; TRBD1 matches 8 bases. Germline CDR1 reads DFQATT; CDR2 reads SNEGSKA (reference sequence). This CDR3 is 16 amino acids long. V was pared by 4 bases and J by 5 bases, with 14 bases of the junction left unmatched. The CDR3 DNA follows: TGCAGTGCTACCATTATCAGGGGGCGAGGTGGAGATACGCAGTATTTT. Encoded protein: CSATIIRGRGGDTQYF.

At least ten counts were recorded for this clonotype. V is TRBV12-3 or TRBV12-4 and J is TRBJ2-7, with TRBD2 as a possible D gene (5 bases). The V end was cut by 0 bases, the J end by 6 bases, with 9 bases between. This CDR3 has 13 residues. The CDR3 DNA sequence: TGTGCCAGCAGTTTAGCGGGAGTAGGCGAGCAGTACTTC. Translated, it gives CASSLAGVGEQYF.

This clonotype came up many times. The chain uses TRBV12-3 or TRBV12-4 and TRBJ2-7, with unresolved D. The CDR3 has 16 residues. V was clipped by 4 bases and J by 0 bases, with 16 bases between them. The CDR3 bases are TGTGCCAGCAGTTCCCCCCCCGACAAGATCTCCTACGAGCAGTACTTC. It translates to CASSSPPDKISYEQYF.

The sample holds many counts of this clonotype. This chain connects TRBV5-1 to TRBJ2-4; weak D call: TRBD1 (6 bases). CDR3 length equals 16 residues. V was pared by 3 bases and J by 0 bases, with 13 bases between. The germline V gene has CDR1 SGHRS and CDR2 YFSETQ. The CDR3 protein is CASSSGQKLAKNIQYF. Here the CDR3 DNA reads TGCGCCAGCAGCTCGGGACAAAAACTAGCCAAAAACATTCAGTACTTC.

This clonotype was detected only a few times. The V gene is TRBV23-1, the J gene TRBJ2-7; possible D gene TRBD2, 6 bases. TRBV23-1 is an ORF for which the function is uncertain. The CDR3 has 13 residues. V was shortened by 5 bases and J by 7 bases, with 15 bases between the two germline ends. The CDR3 protein is CASSGRSSGEQYF. The CDR3 DNA is TGCGCCAGCAGTGGGAGGAGTTCGGGTGAGCAGTACTTC.

There are a few counts of this clonotype. The chain is built from TRBV11-3 and TRBJ2-2; D not certain. The V gene's germline CDR1 is SGHNT and CDR2 YENEEA. Trimming left V 0 bases short and J 6 bases short, with 8 bases between. CDR3 length equals 14 residues. The CDR3 DNA sequence: TGTGCCAGCAGCTTAGAGTGCGAGGCCGGGGAGCTGTTTTTT. Translating gives CASSLECEAGELFF.

This clonotype came up a few times. The chain recombines TRBV13 with TRBJ2-3, with no clear D. The germline V and J ends were trimmed by 0 bases and 4 bases, with 8 bases remaining between them. Looked up from germline, CDR1 is PRHDT and CDR2 is FYEKMQ (reference sequence). This CDR3 has 14 amino acids. CDR3 protein: CASSLGPPADTQYF. The CDR3 DNA reads TGTGCCAGCAGCTTAGGCCCCCCCGCAGATACGCAGTATTTT.